The 5 T cell receptor beta chains below were found in one sample sequenced in a study of T cells in localized non-small cell lung cancer. The protocol was immunoSEQ multiplex PCR, while the TCRdb copy is restricted to in-frame clones and leaves out a portion. The sample includes 50,000 to 60,000 clones, around 84% of them seen just once. Here the sequenced sample was PBMCs, taken before any cancer treatment. All receptors derive from a female donor with stage II lung adenocarcinoma.

The rearrangement uses TRBV2 and TRBJ2-3; unclear D gene. V shed 8 bases and J shed 0 bases, with 12 bases lying between them. The CDR3 runs to 14 residues. CDR1 is SNHLY, CDR2 FYNNEI, per germline. CDR3 sequence reads: CASQSLESTDTQYF. In nucleotides, the CDR3 is TGTGCCAGCCAATCGCTAGAAAGCACAGATACGCAGTATTTT.

V is TRBV6-5 and J is TRBJ2-7; D unclear. The V end lost 4 bases, the J end lost 3 bases, and 7 bases lay between the germline ends. CDR1 and CDR2 (germline): MNHEY, SVGAGI. The CDR3 is made up of 12 amino acids. CDR3 bases: TGTGCCAGCAGTTTTAAAATCTACGAGCAGTACTTC. Translating it yields CASSFKIYEQYF.

The chain combines TRBV7-2 with TRBJ1-2, with D possibly matching TRBD1 (5 bases). Germline CDR1 is SGHTA and CDR2 is FQGNSA. V dropped 0 bases and J dropped 7 bases, with 12 bases sitting between them. The CDR3 has 14 amino acids. The CDR3 DNA is TGTGCCAGCAGCTTAGCGTCAGGGATGGGTGGCTACACCTTC. Protein sequence: CASSLASGMGGYTF.

The J gene is TRBJ2-2, the V gene TRBV6-4; D might be TRBD1 (5 bases). The CDR3 sequence is 18 residues long. Deletions cut 0 bases from V and 4 bases from J, with 18 bases between. The germline gives CDR1 MRHNA, CDR2 SNTAGT. The CDR3 DNA is TGTGCCAGCAGTGACTCGTCGTGGCAGGGAAGGGCCACCGGGGAGCTGTTTTTT. Amino acids: CASSDSSWQGRATGELFF.

J is TRBJ1-2 and V is TRBV19; 9 bases align to TRBD1. Germline V CDR1 and CDR2: LNHDA, SQIVND (reference sequence). V shed 3 bases and J 2 bases; nucleotides not matched to a gene: 1. This CDR3 has 14 residues. The DNA of the CDR3 is TGTGCCAGTAGTATTGACAGGGGGAACTATGGCTACACCTTC. It yields the protein CASSIDRGNYGYTF.